This TCR beta chain came from a study of naive and memory T cell subsets. Study-level results: Naive repertoires, especially CD8, held a few larger clonotypes, possibly memory cells re-expressing CD45RA.

An equimolar mix of two oligonucleotides served as the beta constant-region primer for TRBC1 and TRBC2. The ligated cDNA underwent four PCR rounds using SP2 and nested alpha and beta constant-region primers. TCRdb redid the calling of the UMI-ligation and nested PCR reads with MiXCR, one entry per CDR3 protein. The sample has roughly 140,000 distinct CDR3 sequences, approximately 18% seen once. With 5 bases removed from V and 6 bases from J, the gap between germline ends came to 17 bases. CDR3 length: 14 amino acids. CDR1 and CDR2 (germline): SEHNR, FQNEAQ (reference sequence). Regarding this clonotype: The antigen remains unidentified.

This sequence joins TRBV7-9 and TRBJ2-7; a weak D match, TRBD2 (5 bases). The receptor's source is a human donor in good health. The sample comprised naive CD8+ T cells from blood. The chain's CDR3 is CASSPLGYSGEQYF. For the CDR3, the DNA is TGTGCCAGCAGCCCCTTAGGATACAGCGGCGAGCAGTACTTC.